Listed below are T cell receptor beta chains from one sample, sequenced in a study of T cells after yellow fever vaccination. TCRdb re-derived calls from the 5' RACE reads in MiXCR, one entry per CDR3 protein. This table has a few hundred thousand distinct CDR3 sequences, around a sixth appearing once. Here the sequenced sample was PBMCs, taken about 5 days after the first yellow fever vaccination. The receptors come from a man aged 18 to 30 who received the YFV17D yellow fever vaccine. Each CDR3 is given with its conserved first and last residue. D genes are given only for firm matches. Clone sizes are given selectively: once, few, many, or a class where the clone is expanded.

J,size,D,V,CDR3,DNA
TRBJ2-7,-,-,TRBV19,CASSITGTRGGYSYEQYF,TGTGCCAGTAGTATTACGGGGACCAGGGGGGGGTACTCCTACGAGCAGTACTTC
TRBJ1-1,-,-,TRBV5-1,CASSLNSVGYTEAFF,TGCGCCAGCAGCTTAAACTCGGTAGGATACACTGAAGCTTTCTTT
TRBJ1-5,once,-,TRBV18,CASSPGWDQPQHF,TGTGCCAGCTCACCAGGGTGGGATCAGCCCCAGCATTTT
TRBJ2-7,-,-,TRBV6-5,CASSYGRVVPYEQYF,TGTGCCAGCAGTTACGGCAGGGTGGTACCCTACGAGCAGTACTTC
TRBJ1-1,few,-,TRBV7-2,CASSLVGGTGEAFF,TGTGCCAGCAGCTTAGTTGGAGGGACGGGTGAAGCTTTCTTT
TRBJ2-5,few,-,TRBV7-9,CASSNPWGQETQYF,TGTGCCAGCAGCAACCCATGGGGCCAAGAGACCCAGTACTTC
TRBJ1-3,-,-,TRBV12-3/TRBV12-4,CASSFDVSSGNTIYF,TGTGCCAGCAGTTTCGACGTAAGCTCTGGAAACACCATATATTTT
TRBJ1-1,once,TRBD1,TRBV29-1,CSLLGGGPEAFF,TGCAGCCTCCTAGGAGGGGGCCCTGAAGCTTTCTTT
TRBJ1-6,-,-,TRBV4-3,CASSQVDRRSPLHF,TGCGCCAGCAGCCAAGTCGACAGGAGATCACCCCTCCACTTT
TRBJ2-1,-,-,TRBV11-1,CASSRTTPFSYNEQFF,TGTGCCAGCAGCCGGACGACCCCGTTCTCCTACAATGAGCAGTTCTTC
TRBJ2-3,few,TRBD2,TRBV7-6,CASSLSGLAGADTQYF,TGTGCCAGCAGCCTTAGTGGACTAGCGGGGGCGGATACGCAGTATTTT
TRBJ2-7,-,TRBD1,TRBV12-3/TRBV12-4,CASSRRTGNEQYF,TGTGCCAGCAGCCGCCGGACAGGGAACGAGCAGTACTTC
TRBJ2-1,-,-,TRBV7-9,CASSLSGEAYNEQFF,TGTGCCAGCAGCTTATCAGGGGAAGCCTACAATGAGCAGTTCTTC
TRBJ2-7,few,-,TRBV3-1,CASSQDWDISDPYEQYF,TGTGCCAGCAGCCAAGATTGGGACATTTCGGACCCCTACGAGCAGTACTTC
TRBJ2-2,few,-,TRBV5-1,CASSLEPPPGNTGELFF,TGCGCCAGCAGCTTGGAACCCCCACCGGGGAACACCGGGGAGCTGTTTTTT
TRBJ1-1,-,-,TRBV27,CASSLHGAEAFF,TGTGCCAGCAGCCTCCACGGGGCTGAAGCTTTCTTT
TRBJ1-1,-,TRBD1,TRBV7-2,CASSLGGQSTEAFF,TGTGCCAGCAGCTTAGGGGGACAGAGCACTGAAGCTTTCTTT
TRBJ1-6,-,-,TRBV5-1,CASTRAYNSPLHF,TGCGCCAGCACCAGGGCCTATAATTCACCCCTCCACTTT
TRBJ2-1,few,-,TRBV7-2,CASSLKVDNEQFF,TGTGCCAGCAGCTTAAAGGTGGACAATGAGCAGTTCTTC
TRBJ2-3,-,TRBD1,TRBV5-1,CASSRGQGPDTQYF,TGCGCCAGCAGTCGGGGACAGGGCCCAGATACGCAGTATTTT
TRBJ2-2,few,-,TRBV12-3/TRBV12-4,CASKESGGTNTGELFF,TGTGCCAGCAAAGAGTCCGGGGGAACCAACACCGGCGAGCTGTTTTTT
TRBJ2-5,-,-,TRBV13,CASSPQGGQTGETQYF,TGTGCCAGCAGCCCTCAGGGGGGGCAAACGGGAGAGACCCAGTACTTC
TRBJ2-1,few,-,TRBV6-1,CASRSFPVDEQFF,TGTGCCAGCCGCTCCTTCCCCGTGGATGAGCAGTTCTTC
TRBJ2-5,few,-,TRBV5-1,CASSSPVGEGETQYF,TGCGCCAGCAGCTCACCAGTCGGAGAGGGGGAGACCCAGTACTTC
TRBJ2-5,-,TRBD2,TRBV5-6,CASSSPWTSGQETQYF,TGTGCCAGCAGCTCACCCTGGACTAGCGGCCAAGAGACCCAGTACTTC
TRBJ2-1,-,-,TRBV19,CASSIDAGSNEQFF,TGTGCCAGTAGTATAGACGCGGGATCCAATGAGCAGTTCTTC
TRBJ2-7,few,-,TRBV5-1,CASSLAKPQDEQYF,TGCGCCAGCAGCTTGGCCAAACCACAAGACGAGCAGTACTTC
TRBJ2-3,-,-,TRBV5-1,CASSLGSRSADTQYF,TGCGCCAGCAGCTTGGGATCCAGGAGCGCAGATACGCAGTATTTT
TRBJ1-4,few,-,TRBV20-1,CSASVRVDEKLFF,TGCAGTGCTAGCGTTCGGGTCGACGAAAAACTGTTTTTT
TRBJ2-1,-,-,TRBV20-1,CSARDHRDPRNEQFF,TGCAGTGCTAGGGACCACAGGGACCCTCGGAATGAGCAGTTCTTC
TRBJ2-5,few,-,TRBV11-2,CASSPEDGETQYF,TGTGCCAGCAGCCCAGAGGACGGGGAGACCCAGTACTTC
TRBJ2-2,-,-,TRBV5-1,CASSSKQGGGELFF,TGCGCCAGCAGCTCCAAACAGGGAGGCGGGGAGCTGTTTTTT
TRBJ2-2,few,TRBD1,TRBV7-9,CASSPPGDRNTGELFF,TGTGCCAGCAGCCCCCCTGGGGACAGAAACACCGGGGAGCTGTTTTTT
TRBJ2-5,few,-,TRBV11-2,CASSLRRTPIQETQYF,TGTGCCAGCAGCTTACGGAGGACCCCGATCCAAGAGACCCAGTACTTC
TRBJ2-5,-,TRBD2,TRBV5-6,CASSLGSSGGETQYF,TGTGCCAGCAGCTTGGGGTCCAGCGGGGGAGAGACCCAGTACTTC
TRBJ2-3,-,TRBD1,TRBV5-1,CATEPGPLRGTDTQYF,TGCGCCACCGAACCTGGCCCACTCAGGGGGACAGATACGCAGTATTTT
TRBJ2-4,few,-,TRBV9,CASSVGVRAENIQYF,TGTGCCAGCAGCGTAGGGGTCCGGGCCGAAAACATTCAGTACTTC
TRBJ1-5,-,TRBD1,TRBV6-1,CASSTGTAFNQPQHF,TGTGCCAGCAGCACCGGGACAGCATTCAATCAGCCCCAGCATTTT
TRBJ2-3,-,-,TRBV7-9,CASASYDTQYF,TGTGCCAGCGCCAGCTATGATACGCAGTATTTT
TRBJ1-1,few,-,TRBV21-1,CAGSLEDGEAFF,TGTGCCGGCAGCTTGGAGGACGGTGAAGCTTTCTTT
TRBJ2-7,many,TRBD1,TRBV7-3,CASYTDRDNEQYF,TGTGCCAGCTACACGGACAGGGATAACGAGCAGTACTTC
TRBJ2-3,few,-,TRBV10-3,CAISERGSSTDTQYF,TGTGCCATCAGTGAAAGGGGATCTAGCACAGATACGCAGTATTTT
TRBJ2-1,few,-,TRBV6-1,CASRDTSVGGGGEQFF,TGTGCCAGCAGGGATACTAGCGTGGGAGGGGGTGGTGAGCAGTTCTTC
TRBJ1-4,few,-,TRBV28,CASSLIRANEKLFF,TGTGCCAGCTCCCTGATAAGGGCTAATGAAAAACTGTTTTTT
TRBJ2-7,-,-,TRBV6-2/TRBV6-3,CASSYSMSSVTYEQYF,TGTGCCAGCAGTTACTCGATGTCTAGCGTTACCTACGAGCAGTACTTC
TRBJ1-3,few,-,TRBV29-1,CSAQDSSGNTIYF,TGCAGCGCTCAAGACAGCTCTGGAAACACCATATATTTT
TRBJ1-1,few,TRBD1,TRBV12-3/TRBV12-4,CASSQPYRGKAFF,TGTGCCAGCAGTCAGCCTTACAGGGGGAAAGCTTTCTTT
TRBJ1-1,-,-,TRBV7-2,CASISWTAAEAFF,TGTGCCAGCATCTCATGGACCGCCGCTGAAGCTTTCTTT
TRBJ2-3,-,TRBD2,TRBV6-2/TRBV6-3,CASKTRTSMPDTQYF,TGTGCCAGCAAGACTAGGACTAGCATGCCAGATACGCAGTATTTT
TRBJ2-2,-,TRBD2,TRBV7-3,CASSQMGLGGELFF,TGTGCCAGCAGCCAAATGGGACTAGGCGGGGAGCTGTTTTTT
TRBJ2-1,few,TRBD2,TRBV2,CASSVFRTSGGYNEQFF,TGTGCCAGCAGTGTTTTTCGAACTAGCGGGGGTTACAATGAGCAGTTCTTC
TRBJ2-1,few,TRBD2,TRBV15,CATSRDRGLANNEQFF,TGTGCCACCAGCAGAGATCGGGGACTAGCTAACAATGAGCAGTTCTTC
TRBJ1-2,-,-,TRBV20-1,CSASPESYGYTF,TGCAGTGCTAGCCCAGAGTCCTATGGCTACACCTTC
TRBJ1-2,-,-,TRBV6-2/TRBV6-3,CASSYLGAGRTNYGYTF,TGTGCCAGCAGTTACCTCGGTGCAGGTCGCACCAACTATGGCTACACCTTC
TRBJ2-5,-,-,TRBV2,CASSEWLASQETQYF,TGTGCCAGCAGTGAATGGCTAGCGAGTCAAGAGACCCAGTACTTC
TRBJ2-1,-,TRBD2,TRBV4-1,CASSHFLSGGFNEQFF,TGCGCCAGCAGCCATTTCCTTAGCGGGGGCTTCAATGAGCAGTTCTTC
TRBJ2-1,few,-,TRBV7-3,CASSPPGAIYNEQFF,TGTGCCAGCAGCCCACCAGGGGCCATCTACAATGAGCAGTTCTTC
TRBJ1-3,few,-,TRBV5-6,CASRDRRSGNTIYF,TGTGCCAGCAGGGACCGCCGCTCTGGAAACACCATATATTTT